This T cell receptor beta chain was found in a study of tumor-infiltrating lymphocytes in primary liver carcinoma. Germline V CDR1 and CDR2: MNHNS, SASEGT. V was cut by 10 bases and J by 0 bases, with 27 bases left in between. This CDR3 has 19 residues. It was from approximately 22-30 mg of unsorted bulk tissue that RNA and DNA were co-extracted. With respect to this clonotype: The CDR3 does not close with the conserved phenylalanine or tryptophan, likely indicating a read error.

Starting from 500 ng of total RNA, TCR beta cDNA was produced with a primer in the constant region. It was through three nested multiplex PCR rounds of slightly modified ARM-PCR that TCR beta libraries arose. Both of the initial two PCR rounds ran for around 9 cycles and employed TRBV1-TRBV30 forward primers alongside a C-beta reverse primer. TCRdb reprocessed the multiplex PCR reads via MiXCR and lists one record per CDR3 protein. The sample carries just over 20,000 distinct CDR3 sequences, over 70% recorded once. The receptor was derived from a woman aged 30 to 39 with primary liver carcinoma and hepatitis B virus infection. Sequencing was done on a sample of liver tumor tissue from sampling region 4. Sample subset: tumor region T4, right-lateral pole. The chain recombines TRBV6-1 with TRBJ2-2; perhaps D is TRBD1 or TRBD2 (6 bases each). The CDR3, as DNA: TGTGCCAACAGCGAAACCCTTCCCGGGGGCGCCGCGAACACCGGGGAGCTGTTTCTT. The encoded protein is CANSETLPGGAANTGELFL.